This is a list of T cell receptor beta chains from one sample in a study of PD-1 blockade in mismatch repair-deficient tumors. Data came from immunoSEQ multiplex PCR; TCRdb stores just in-frame clones and leaves some out. The sample consists of 60,000 to 75,000 clones, about nine tenths of them appearing once. This specimen was peripheral blood, taken 52 weeks after starting pembrolizumab. Every receptor here comes from an adult with mismatch repair-deficient cancer. CDR3s include the opening cysteine and the closing phenylalanine or tryptophan. A D gene is named only where the DNA matches it firmly. Clone size is given for some rows only: seen once, a few or many times, or a class if the clone is expanded.

clone_size j_call v_call d_call cdr3_aa cdr3_nt
NA TRBJ2-3 TRBV4-3 TRBD2 CASSQFIAGGPSTDTQYF TGCGCCAGCAGCCAATTCATAGCGGGAGGGCCTAGCACAGATACGCAGTATTTT
once TRBJ2-4 TRBV9 TRBD1 CASSAGGTGANIQYF TGTGCCAGCAGCGCGGGGGGGACAGGGGCCAACATTCAGTACTTC
NA TRBJ2-3 TRBV15 NA CATSRTRGDTQYF TGTGCCACCAGCAGAACGCGCGGAGATACGCAGTATTTT
once TRBJ2-5 TRBV4-1 NA CASSQEGRGSRETQYF TGCGCCAGCAGCCAAGAAGGAAGGGGTTCTAGAGAGACCCAGTACTTC
NA TRBJ2-5 TRBV6-5 TRBD1 CASSPDRGRETQYF TGTGCCAGCAGCCCGGACAGGGGGCGGGAGACCCAGTACTTC
few TRBJ2-7 TRBV4-1 NA CASSRGRDYEQYF TGCGCCAGCAGCCGCGGACGGGACTACGAGCAGTACTTC
NA TRBJ2-3 TRBV7-9 NA CASSPPTGAAYSTDTQYF TGTGCCAGCAGCCCTCCCACGGGGGCAGCCTATAGCACAGATACGCAGTATTTT
NA TRBJ2-7 TRBV6-1 NA CASSPRQDYEQYF TGTGCCAGCAGTCCAAGACAAGACTACGAGCAGTACTTC
NA TRBJ1-2 TRBV7-9 NA CASSLVVDSGNGYTF TGTGCCAGCAGCTTAGTTGTGGACAGCGGTAATGGCTACACCTTC
NA TRBJ2-1 TRBV29-1 TRBD1 CSGDRGSEQFF TGCAGCGGGGACAGGGGCAGTGAGCAGTTCTTC
NA TRBJ2-1 TRBV27 TRBD2 CASSLLRASGRNEQFF TGTGCCAGCAGTTTGCTACGGGCTAGCGGGAGGAATGAGCAGTTCTTC
NA TRBJ2-3 TRBV18 TRBD2 CASSPWTSGSFTDTQYF TGTGCCAGCTCACCATGGACTAGCGGGAGTTTCACAGATACGCAGTATTTT
NA TRBJ2-1 TRBV2 TRBD2 CASSEGGYLAGGLQMFF TGTGCCAGCAGTGAGGGCGGGTACCTAGCGGGAGGTCTCCAAATGTTCTTC
NA TRBJ1-1 TRBV28 NA CASSLSRRTGQWNTEAFF TGTGCCAGCAGTTTAAGCCGCCGAACAGGGCAGTGGAACACTGAAGCTTTCTTT
NA TRBJ2-3 TRBV7-9 TRBD1 CASRNRQGDKPSTDTQYF TGTGCCAGCAGGAACCGACAGGGGGATAAGCCTAGCACAGATACGCAGTATTTT
medium-sized TRBJ1-5 TRBV19 NA CASSIPAREHQPQHF TGTGCCAGTAGTATCCCCGCCAGGGAGCATCAGCCCCAGCATTTT
NA TRBJ2-5 TRBV25-1 TRBD1 CASSLRGTVQETQYF TGTGCCAGCAGTCTCCGAGGGACAGTACAAGAGACCCAGTACTTC
NA TRBJ2-1 TRBV2 TRBD2 CASSPGLAGGRGLVNEQFF TGTGCCAGCAGTCCTGGACTAGCGGGAGGAAGGGGCCTTGTCAATGAGCAGTTCTTC